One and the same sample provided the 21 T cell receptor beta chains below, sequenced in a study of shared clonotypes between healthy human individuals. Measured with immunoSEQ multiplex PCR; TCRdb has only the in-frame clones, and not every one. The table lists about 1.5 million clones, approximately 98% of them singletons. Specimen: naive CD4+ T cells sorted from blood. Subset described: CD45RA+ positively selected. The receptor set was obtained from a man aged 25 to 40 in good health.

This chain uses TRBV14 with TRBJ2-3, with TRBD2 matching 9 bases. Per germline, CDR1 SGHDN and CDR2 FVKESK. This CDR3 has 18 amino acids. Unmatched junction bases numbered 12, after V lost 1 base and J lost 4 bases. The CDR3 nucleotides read TGTGCCAGCAGCCAAGGGTACCAGGAGCGGGAGGTCCCAGATACGCAGTATTTT. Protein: CASSQGYQEREVPDTQYF.

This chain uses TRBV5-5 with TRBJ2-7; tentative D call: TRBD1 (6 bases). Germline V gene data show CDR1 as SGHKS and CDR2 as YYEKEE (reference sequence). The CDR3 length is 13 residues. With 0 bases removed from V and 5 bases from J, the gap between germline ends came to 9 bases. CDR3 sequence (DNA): TGTGCCAGCAGCTTGGAACAGGGCAACGAGCAGTACTTC. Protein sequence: CASSLEQGNEQYF.

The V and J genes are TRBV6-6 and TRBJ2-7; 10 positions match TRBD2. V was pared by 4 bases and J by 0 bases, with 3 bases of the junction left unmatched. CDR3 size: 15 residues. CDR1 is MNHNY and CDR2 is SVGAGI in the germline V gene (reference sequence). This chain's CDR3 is CASSSSGGPSYEQYF. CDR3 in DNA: TGTGCCAGCAGTTCTAGCGGGGGACCCTCCTACGAGCAGTACTTC.

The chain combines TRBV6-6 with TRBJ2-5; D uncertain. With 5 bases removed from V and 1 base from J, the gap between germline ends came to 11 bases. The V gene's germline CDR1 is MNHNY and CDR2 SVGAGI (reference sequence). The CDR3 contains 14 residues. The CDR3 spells CASSNLKIQETQYF. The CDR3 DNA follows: TGTGCCAGCAGTAACCTAAAAATCCAAGAGACCCAGTACTTC.

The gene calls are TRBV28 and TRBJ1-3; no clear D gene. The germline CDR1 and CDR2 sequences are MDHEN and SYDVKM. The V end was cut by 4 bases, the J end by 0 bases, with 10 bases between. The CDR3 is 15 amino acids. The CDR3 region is CASSYRSYSGNTIYF. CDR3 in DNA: TGTGCCAGCAGTTACCGCAGCTACTCTGGAAACACCATATATTTT.

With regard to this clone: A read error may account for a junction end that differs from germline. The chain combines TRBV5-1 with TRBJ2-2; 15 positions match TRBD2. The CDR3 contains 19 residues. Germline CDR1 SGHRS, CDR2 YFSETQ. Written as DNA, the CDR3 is TGCGCCAGCAGCTTGGCCGGACTAGCGGGAGGGCCGAACGCCGGGGAGCTGTTTTTT. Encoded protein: CASSLAGLAGGPNAGELFF.

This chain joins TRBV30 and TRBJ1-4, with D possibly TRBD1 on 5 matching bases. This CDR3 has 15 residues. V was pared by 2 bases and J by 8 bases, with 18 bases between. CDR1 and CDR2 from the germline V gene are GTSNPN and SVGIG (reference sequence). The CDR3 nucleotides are TGTGCCTGGAGTCCGACAGACAGACTTTCGGAAAAACTGTTTTTT. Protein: CAWSPTDRLSEKLFF.

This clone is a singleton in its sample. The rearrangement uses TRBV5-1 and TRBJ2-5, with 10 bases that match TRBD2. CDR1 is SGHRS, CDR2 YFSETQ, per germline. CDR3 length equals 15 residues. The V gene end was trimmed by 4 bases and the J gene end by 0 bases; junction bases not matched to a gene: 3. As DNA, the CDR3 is TGCGCCAGCAGCCTTAGCGGGAGGAACCAAGAGACCCAGTACTTC. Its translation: CASSLSGRNQETQYF.

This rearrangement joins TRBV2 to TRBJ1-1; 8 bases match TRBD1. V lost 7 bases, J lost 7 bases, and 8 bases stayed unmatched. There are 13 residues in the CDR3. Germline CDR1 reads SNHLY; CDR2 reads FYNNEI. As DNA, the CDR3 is TGTGCCAGCAAACCGACAGGGGTTGGTGAAGCTTTCTTT. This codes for CASKPTGVGEAFF.

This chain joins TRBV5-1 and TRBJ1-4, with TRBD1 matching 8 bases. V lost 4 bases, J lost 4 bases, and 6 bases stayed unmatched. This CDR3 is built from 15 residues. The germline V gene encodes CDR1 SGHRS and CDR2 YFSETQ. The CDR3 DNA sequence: TGCGCCAGCAGCAGAGCAGACAGGGGTAATGAAAAACTGTTTTTT. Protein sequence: CASSRADRGNEKLFF.

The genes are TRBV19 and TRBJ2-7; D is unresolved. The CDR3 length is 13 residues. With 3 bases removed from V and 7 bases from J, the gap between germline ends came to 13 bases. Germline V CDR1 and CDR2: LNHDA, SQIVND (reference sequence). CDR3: CASSIEVLAEQYF. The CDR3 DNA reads TGTGCCAGTAGTATTGAGGTCCTTGCAGAGCAGTACTTC.

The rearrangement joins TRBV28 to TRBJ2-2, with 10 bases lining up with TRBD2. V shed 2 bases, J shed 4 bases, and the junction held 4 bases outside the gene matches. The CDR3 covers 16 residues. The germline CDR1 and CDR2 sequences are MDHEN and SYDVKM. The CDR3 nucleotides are TGTGCCAGCAGTTTAATAACTAGCGGGATCACCGGGGAGCTGTTTTTT. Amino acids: CASSLITSGITGELFF.

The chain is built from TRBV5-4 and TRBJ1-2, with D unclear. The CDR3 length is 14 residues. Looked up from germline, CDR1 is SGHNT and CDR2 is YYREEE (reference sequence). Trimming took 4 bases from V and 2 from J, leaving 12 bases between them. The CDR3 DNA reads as TGTGCCAGCAGCCCGGACGGATTAAACTATGGCTACACCTTC. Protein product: CASSPDGLNYGYTF.

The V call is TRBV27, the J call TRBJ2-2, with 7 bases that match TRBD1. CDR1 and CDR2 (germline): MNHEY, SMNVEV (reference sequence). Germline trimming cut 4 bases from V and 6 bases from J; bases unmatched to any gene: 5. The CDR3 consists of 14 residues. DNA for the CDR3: TGTGCCAGCAGTTCTAACAGGGGCCCCGGGGAGCTGTTTTTT. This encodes CASSSNRGPGELFF.

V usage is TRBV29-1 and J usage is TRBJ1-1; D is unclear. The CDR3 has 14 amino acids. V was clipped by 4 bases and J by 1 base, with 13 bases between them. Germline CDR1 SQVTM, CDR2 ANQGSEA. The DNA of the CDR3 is TGCAGCGTTGTAGGATGGACGGGGAACACTGAAGCTTTCTTT. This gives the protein CSVVGWTGNTEAFF.

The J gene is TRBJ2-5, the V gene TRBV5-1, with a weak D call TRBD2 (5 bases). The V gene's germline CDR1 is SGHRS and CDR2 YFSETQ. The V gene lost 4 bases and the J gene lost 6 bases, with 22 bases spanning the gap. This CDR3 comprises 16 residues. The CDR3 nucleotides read TGCGCCAGCAGCAAGGACTCCCAGAACGGTGTGAAGACCCAGTACTTC. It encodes CASSKDSQNGVKTQYF.

CDR3 DNA sequence: TGTGCCAGCAGCTGGCCCACCAATGAGCAGTTCTTC. Translated, it gives CASSWPTNEQFF. V is TRBV28 and J is TRBJ2-1; no reliable D call. The length of the CDR3 is 12 residues. Trimming removed 6 bases at V and 6 bases at J, with 9 bases between. Per germline, CDR1 MDHEN and CDR2 SYDVKM.

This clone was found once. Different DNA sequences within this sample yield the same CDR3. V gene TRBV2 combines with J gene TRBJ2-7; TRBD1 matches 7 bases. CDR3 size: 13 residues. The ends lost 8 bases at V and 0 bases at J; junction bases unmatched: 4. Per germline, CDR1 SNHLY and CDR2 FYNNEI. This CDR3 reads CASARDSSYEQYF. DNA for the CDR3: TGTGCCAGCGCAAGGGACAGCTCCTACGAGCAGTACTTC.

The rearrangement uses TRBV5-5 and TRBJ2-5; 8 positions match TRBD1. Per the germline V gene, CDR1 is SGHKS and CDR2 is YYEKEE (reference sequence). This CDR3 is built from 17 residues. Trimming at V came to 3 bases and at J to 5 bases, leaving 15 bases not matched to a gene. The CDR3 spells CASSSLPGTGNEETQYF. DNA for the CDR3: TGTGCCAGCAGCTCCTTGCCCGGGACAGGTAATGAGGAGACCCAGTACTTC.

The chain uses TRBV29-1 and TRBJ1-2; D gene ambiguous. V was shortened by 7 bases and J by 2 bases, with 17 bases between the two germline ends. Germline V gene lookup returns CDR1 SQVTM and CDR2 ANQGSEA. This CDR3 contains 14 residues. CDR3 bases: TGCAGCGCCGTGGGTCAGCCTTACAACTATGGCTACACCTTC. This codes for CSAVGQPYNYGYTF.

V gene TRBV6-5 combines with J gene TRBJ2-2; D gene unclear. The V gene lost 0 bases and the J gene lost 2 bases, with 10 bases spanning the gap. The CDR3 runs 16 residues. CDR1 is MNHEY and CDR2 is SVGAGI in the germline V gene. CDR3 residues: CASSYSVQSNTGELFF. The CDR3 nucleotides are TGTGCCAGCAGTTACTCGGTACAGAGCAACACCGGGGAGCTGTTTTTT.